This T cell receptor beta chain was sequenced for a study of blood T cell repertoires in COVID-19 (dated by TCRdb to 2020 to 2021). Regarding the research as a whole: Samples covering the acute and convalescent phases of COVID-19 were provided by collaborators in the United States, Italy and Spain. Where HLA class I and class II types were available, the types were taken from metadata supplied by the sample provider, not from assay-based typing. The material from the prospective study consisted of cDNA or gDNA derived from T cells, B-cell-depleted T cells, or PBMCs. The sample metadata nearly always contained a de-identified subject ID, COVID-19 status, age in years and sex. Samples were obtained from the ongoing ImmuneRACE study (first 160 participants) and from roughly 1,300 subjects provided by 6 global collaborators. The repertoires were made available in a free public database intended to serve as a resource for research on the immune response to SARS-CoV-2. Deeply sampled blood TCRbeta repertoires from subjects exposed to, actively infected with, or recovered from COVID-19 were included in the dataset. Overall study results and their limits: The amount of clinical and demographic metadata varied by source and participant and was provided uncurated.

For this clone: No antigen is known for it. Per-nucleotide qualities are absent, and no much larger clonotype sits a single base away.

TCRbeta CDR3 regions were amplified from genomic DNA by means of the immunoSEQ Assay, a bias-controlled multiplex PCR. The source study handled its data this way. The number of nucleated cells in each sample was estimated by amplification of reference gene primers within the assay. To quantify the absolute abundance of each unique TCRbeta CDR3 rearrangement, sequence reads were collapsed and filtered. For each sample, productive Simpson clonality was calculated as the square root of Simpson's diversity index across productive rearrangements. Drawn from immuneACCESS, this table holds only the in-frame rearrangements with V and J called that TCRdb kept. Clones are partly lost; checked studies trace under half to an unresolved V gene and leave the rest unexplained. For V, J and clone size, that table is used; D and trimming come from the DNA. The sample table contains about 88,000 clones; only one count was recorded for approximately 91% of them. More than 1.5% of the sample rests with the top ten.

The junction shows trimming of 4 bases on V and 2 bases on J, and the gene matches do not reach 6 bases of it. The CDR3 runs 16 amino acids, cysteine and phenylalanine included. The entry retains the CDR3 DNA only, 48 bases that are in frame from base 1. The germline V gene provides CDR1 ENHRY and CDR2 SYGVKD. The collaborating institutions used their own protocols to collect whole blood in K2EDTA tubes. Collaborator samples were shipped for TCRbeta analysis as frozen whole blood, isolated PBMCs, or DNA extracted from either sample type. The sample was peripheral blood. The V and J genes are TRBV10-3 and TRBJ2-7; 12 bases in the middle match TRBD1. This TCR was sampled from a man aged 55 to 70 with acute or convalescent COVID-19. CDR3 region: CAISGGDRGRPYEQYF. Read as DNA, the sequence is TGTGCCATCAGTGGGGGGGACAGGGGGCGTCCCTACGAGCAGTACTTC.